The rows below give T cell receptor beta chains drawn from one sample of a study of T cell responses to AZD1222 COVID-19 vaccine. Some clones are missing from TCRdb's copy, which holds only in-frame ones; the method was immunoSEQ multiplex PCR. The sample shows 150,000 to 200,000 clones, 85% to 95% of them seen only once. The material sequenced was peripheral blood, taken on day 0 of AZD1222 vaccination. The source is an adult in good health. Each CDR3 is given with its conserved first and last residue. Each record gives: J gene, V gene, CDR3 protein.

>TRBJ1-1|TRBV7-2
CASSLPHRGATEAFF
>TRBJ1-1|TRBV7-8
CASSLQGRNTEAFF
>TRBJ2-5|TRBV7-9
CATSSLSTETQYF
>TRBJ1-2|TRBV30
CAWGQGGHNYGYTF
>TRBJ2-6|TRBV6-2/TRBV6-3
CASSPSGGANVLTF
>TRBJ2-7|TRBV7-2
CASSSSRGYEQYF
>TRBJ2-1|TRBV7-9
CASSRSEQFF
>TRBJ2-1|TRBV6-6
CASGFTNEQFF
>TRBJ2-2|TRBV4-1
CASSLDQAGELFF
>TRBJ1-3|TRBV30
CAWTTGSYSGNTIYF
>TRBJ2-1|TRBV21-1
CASSKGSGLSSYNEQFF
>TRBJ1-4|TRBV7-9
CASSPRAGTNEKLFF
>TRBJ1-1|TRBV10-3
CAISGSATGGWVGTEAFF
>TRBJ2-3|TRBV5-4
CASSLDRASTDTQYF
>TRBJ1-6|TRBV18
CASSPGDRGNSPLHF
>TRBJ1-1|TRBV3-1/TRBV3-2
CASSPGVVVVDTEAFF
>TRBJ2-5|TRBV28
CASSPPQETQYF
>TRBJ1-6|TRBV6-5
CAIPQGRDSSPLHF
>TRBJ1-1|TRBV2
CASSEVVATTEAFF
>TRBJ2-1|TRBV11-2
CASSFTSLENEQFF
>TRBJ1-1|TRBV7-2
CASRVRGDTEAFF
>TRBJ1-1|TRBV6-5
CASRKGAMNTEAFF
>TRBJ1-1|TRBV5-8
CASSWQGQLNTEAFF
>TRBJ1-5|TRBV30
CAWSVTSWLGQPQHF
>TRBJ2-7|TRBV19
CASSNSPGTGLNEQYF
>TRBJ1-2|TRBV6-6
CASIQPGHSLGYTF
>TRBJ1-5|TRBV3-1/TRBV3-2
CASSRTVSPDQPQHF
>TRBJ1-1|TRBV21-1
CASSKEVGQGRNTEAFF
>TRBJ2-7|TRBV14
CASSHSGTGLSLYEQYF
>TRBJ2-7|TRBV6-5
CASSRRDSRSYEQYF
>TRBJ2-7|TRBV12-2
CASRLAPYALAYEQYF
>TRBJ2-1|TRBV11-3
CASSSRDSGSHEQFF
>TRBJ1-1|TRBV12-2
CASRLAAGGGEAFF
>TRBJ2-3|TRBV5-6
CASSLGQESTDTQYF
>TRBJ1-5|TRBV7-9
CASSSGTENQPQHF
>TRBJ1-3|TRBV9
CASSVGLGSGNTIYF
>TRBJ2-5|TRBV4-1
CASSHPDRQETQYF
>TRBJ2-1|TRBV19
CASNSPSTSSYNEQFF
>TRBJ1-5|TRBV7-9
CASSTTGLQPQHF
>TRBJ2-7|TRBV7-8
CASSLGLAGSHYEQYF